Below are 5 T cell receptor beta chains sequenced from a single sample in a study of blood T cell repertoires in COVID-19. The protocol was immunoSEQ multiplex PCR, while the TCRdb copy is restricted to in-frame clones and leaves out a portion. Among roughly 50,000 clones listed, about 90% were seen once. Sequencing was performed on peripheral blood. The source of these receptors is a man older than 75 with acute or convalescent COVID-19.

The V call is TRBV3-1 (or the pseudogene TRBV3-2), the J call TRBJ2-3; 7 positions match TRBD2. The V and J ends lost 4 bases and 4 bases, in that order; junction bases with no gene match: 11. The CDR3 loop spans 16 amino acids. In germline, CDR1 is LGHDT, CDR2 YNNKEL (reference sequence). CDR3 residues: CASSPQRIAGSDTQYF. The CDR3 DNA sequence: TGTGCCAGCAGCCCCCAGAGGATAGCGGGCTCAGATACGCAGTATTTT.

The CDR3 DNA is TGTGCTAGTGGTTTGGTAACCCTAGCGGTTTCCTACAATGAGCAGTTCTTC. This encodes CASGLVTLAVSYNEQFF. The rearrangement joins TRBV12-5 to TRBJ2-1; 7 bases match TRBD2. V trimming: 0 bases; J trimming: 1 base; junction bases outside the gene matches: 6. The length of the CDR3 is 17 residues. The germline V gene encodes CDR1 LGHNT and CDR2 FRNRAP.

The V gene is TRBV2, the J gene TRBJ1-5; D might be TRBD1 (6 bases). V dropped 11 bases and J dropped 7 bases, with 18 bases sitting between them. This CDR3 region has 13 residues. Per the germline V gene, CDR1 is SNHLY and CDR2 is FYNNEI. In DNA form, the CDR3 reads TGTGCCGGGGGGCAGGGCGGGGGGCAGCCCCAGCATTTT. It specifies CAGGQGGGQPQHF.

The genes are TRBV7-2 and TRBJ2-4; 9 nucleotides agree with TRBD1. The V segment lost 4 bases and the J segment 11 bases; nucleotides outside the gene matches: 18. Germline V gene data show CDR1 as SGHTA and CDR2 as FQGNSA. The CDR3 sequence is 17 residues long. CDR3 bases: TGTGCCAGCAGCTCCCCTGCAGGACAGGGGTCCCGCGAGGTTCAGTACTTC. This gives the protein CASSSPAGQGSREVQYF.

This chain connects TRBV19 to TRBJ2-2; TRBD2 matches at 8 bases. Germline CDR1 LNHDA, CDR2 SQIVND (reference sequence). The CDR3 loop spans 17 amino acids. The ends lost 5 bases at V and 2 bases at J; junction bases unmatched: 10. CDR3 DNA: TGTGCCAGTAGTCCGGGAGGGGCAGGGGACAACACCGGGGAGCTGTTTTTT. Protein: CASSPGGAGDNTGELFF.